The 2 T cell receptor beta chains below were found in one sample sequenced in a study of T-cell memory formation after mild COVID-19. TCRdb reanalysed the 5' RACE reads using MiXCR and keeps one entry per CDR3 protein. The table lists about 600,000 distinct CDR3 sequences, 20% to 25% of them singletons. Material for sequencing was PBMCs or a T cell subset sorted from them (not recorded which). These TCRs come from an adult woman who had mild COVID-19 (a few samples of this study predate the infection). Cell type and time point are not known.

The sample holds a few counts of this clonotype. V gene TRBV6-1 combines with J gene TRBJ2-6; D is perhaps TRBD1 (6 bases). CDR1 is MNHNS, CDR2 SASEGT, per germline. V lost 2 bases to trimming and J lost 2 bases, with 16 bases between them. The CDR3 has 18 amino acids. In DNA, the CDR3 is TGTGCCAGCAGTGAACATCGAGGGGGATTTGCTGGGGCCAACGTCCTGACTTTC. It codes for CASSEHRGGFAGANVLTF.

In this sample, this clonotype turned up a few times. The chain links TRBV12-3 or TRBV12-4 to TRBJ1-1; no reliable D call. V shed 4 bases and J shed 8 bases, with 11 bases lying between them. The CDR3 runs 12 residues. CDR3 nucleotide sequence: TGTGCCAGCAGTTCGGTCCGGACCGAAGCTTTCTTT. Translation gives CASSSVRTEAFF.